A selection of T cell receptor beta chains follows, all from one sample in a study of T cell repertoires in cytomegalovirus infection. MiXCR, run by TCRdb on the reads, gives a single entry per CDR3 protein. The sample holds 650,000 to 900,000 distinct CDR3 sequences, about 33% seen once. These receptors have no known antigen. The sequencing used cultured CD8+ T cells from PBMCs, collected from culture after CMV antigen stimulation. The receptors originated from a human donor in good health (CMV status not recorded). Some clones in this sample may be carry-over from other donors' samples. CDR3s include the opening cysteine and the closing phenylalanine or tryptophan. D genes are given only for firm matches. For some rows the clone size is stated as once, few or many, or as a class when expanded; others skip it.

TRBJ2-2 many TRBV7-9 NA CASSLYVANTGELFF TGTGCCAGCAGCTTATACGTGGCGAACACCGGGGAGCTGTTTTTT
TRBJ2-3 NA TRBV20-1 TRBD2 CSARDQKISGGLTDTQYF TGCAGTGCTAGAGATCAGAAGATCAGCGGGGGTCTCACAGATACGCAGTATTTT
TRBJ1-2 few TRBV7-6 NA CASTLGTRGYTF TGTGCCAGCACCCTCGGCACGAGAGGCTACACCTTC
TRBJ2-1 NA TRBV4-1 TRBD2 CASSQDSGTSGYYNEQFF TGCGCCAGCAGCCAAGATTCGGGAACTAGCGGGTACTACAATGAGCAGTTCTTC
TRBJ1-3 few TRBV10-3 NA CAISEEVGAGNTIYF TGTGCCATCAGTGAGGAAGTGGGAGCTGGAAACACCATATATTTT
TRBJ1-2 NA TRBV6-5 TRBD1 CASRWDSTYYGYTF TGTGCCAGCAGATGGGACAGTACCTACTATGGCTACACCTTC
TRBJ2-1 NA TRBV7-2 NA CASSPPGAGYNEQFF TGTGCCAGCAGCCCCCCGGGGGCTGGATACAATGAGCAGTTCTTC
TRBJ2-1 NA TRBV2 NA CASSDVGGLHNEQFF TGTGCCAGCAGTGACGTGGGGGGCCTCCACAATGAGCAGTTCTTC
TRBJ1-2 NA TRBV6-4 NA CASSSAMDSPYGYTF TGTGCCAGCAGTTCAGCTATGGACAGCCCCTATGGCTACACCTTC
TRBJ1-1 many TRBV4-1 NA CASSLAGGDTEAFF TGCGCCAGCAGCCTCGCCGGTGGGGACACTGAAGCTTTCTTT
TRBJ2-7 NA TRBV7-9 NA CASSEIGTDPYEQYF TGTGCCAGCAGCGAAATAGGGACGGATCCCTACGAGCAGTACTTC
TRBJ2-5 many TRBV7-3 NA CASSLVTGRETQYF TGTGCCAGCAGCCTAGTGACAGGGAGGGAGACCCAGTACTTC
TRBJ1-4 NA TRBV7-6 NA CASSLRQTRAREEKLFF TGTGCCAGCAGCTTACGTCAAACGAGGGCCCGAGAGGAAAAACTGTTTTTT
TRBJ1-1 few TRBV7-9 NA CASSLSQLEAFF TGTGCCAGCAGCTTGTCCCAGCTGGAAGCTTTCTTT
TRBJ2-3 NA TRBV12-3/TRBV12-4 TRBD2 CASRRTSADTQYF TGTGCCAGCAGACGGACTAGTGCAGATACGCAGTATTTT
TRBJ2-1 NA TRBV7-8 TRBD1 CASSLYRGLYNEQFF TGTGCCAGCAGCCTATACAGGGGGCTTTACAATGAGCAGTTCTTC
TRBJ2-2 few TRBV7-2 TRBD2 CASSLVGGGGTTGELFF TGTGCCAGCAGCTTAGTTGGCGGGGGGGGGACCACCGGGGAGCTGTTTTTT
TRBJ2-7 NA TRBV7-8 NA CASSSKVYEQYF TGTGCCAGCAGCTCGAAAGTCTACGAGCAGTACTTC
TRBJ2-5 NA TRBV6-8 NA CASSIRQSRETQYF TGTGCCAGCAGCATCAGACAGTCGCGAGAGACCCAGTACTTC
TRBJ1-1 NA TRBV27 NA CASSLFPDLRTEAFF TGTGCCAGCAGTTTATTCCCGGACCTACGAACTGAAGCTTTCTTT
TRBJ2-7 NA TRBV5-4 NA CASRGGTAYEQYF TGTGCCAGCAGGGGCGGGACAGCCTACGAGCAGTACTTC
TRBJ2-4 NA TRBV12-3/TRBV12-4 TRBD1 CASSSNRGNIQYF TGTGCCAGCAGTTCTAACAGGGGAAACATTCAGTACTTC
TRBJ1-2 many TRBV19 NA CASSPGNYGYTF TGTGCCAGCAGTCCGGGAAACTATGGCTACACCTTC
TRBJ2-3 few TRBV5-1 TRBD1 CASSPHGDRGTDTQYF TGCGCCAGCAGCCCGCATGGGGACAGGGGCACAGATACGCAGTATTTT
TRBJ1-5 NA TRBV6-5 NA CASSSNGFSNQPQHF TGTGCCAGCAGTTCCAACGGTTTTAGCAATCAGCCCCAGCATTTT
TRBJ1-5 NA TRBV19 NA CASSIALFNQPQHF TGTGCCAGTAGTATAGCGCTCTTTAATCAGCCCCAGCATTTT
TRBJ1-2 NA TRBV18 NA CASSPQAGTGYTF TGTGCCAGCTCACCACAGGCAGGGACTGGCTACACCTTC
TRBJ1-2 NA TRBV4-1 NA CASSQGRQAGKDGYTF TGCGCCAGCAGCCAAGGAAGACAGGCCGGGAAAGATGGCTACACCTTC
TRBJ2-7 NA TRBV9 NA CASSVGDLIYEQYF TGTGCCAGCAGCGTCGGAGATCTAATCTACGAGCAGTACTTC
TRBJ2-5 NA TRBV14 TRBD1 CASSQWDRWQETQYF TGTGCCAGCAGCCAATGGGACAGGTGGCAAGAGACCCAGTACTTC
TRBJ2-1 NA TRBV5-5 NA CASRPAGTEQFF TGTGCCAGCAGACCGGCCGGGACAGAGCAGTTCTTC
TRBJ2-1 few TRBV6-2/TRBV6-3 NA CASSYSMTPTYNEQFF TGTGCCAGCAGTTACTCGATGACTCCCACCTACAATGAGCAGTTCTTC
TRBJ2-5 many TRBV6-1 NA CASNSKQTGETQYF TGTGCCAGCAATTCAAAACAGACTGGAGAGACCCAGTACTTC
TRBJ2-1 few TRBV12-3/TRBV12-4 NA CASSLSSPNEQFF TGTGCCAGCAGTTTAAGCTCACCTAATGAGCAGTTCTTC
TRBJ1-1 few TRBV12-3/TRBV12-4 NA CASSLLRGYAEAFF TGTGCCAGCAGTTTACTCAGGGGCTACGCTGAAGCTTTCTTT
TRBJ1-2 few TRBV29-1 NA CSVAIGNGYTF TGCAGCGTTGCCATTGGGAACGGCTACACCTTC
TRBJ2-1 few TRBV6-6 TRBD1 CASSLPGQGRNEQFF TGTGCCAGCAGCTTGCCGGGACAGGGAAGAAATGAGCAGTTCTTC
TRBJ2-3 NA TRBV9 TRBD2 CASSIAGGKGDTQYF TGTGCCAGCAGTATAGCGGGGGGGAAAGGAGATACGCAGTATTTT
TRBJ1-4 NA TRBV6-5 NA CASSYTFQGPPNEKLFF TGTGCCAGCAGTTACACCTTCCAGGGCCCCCCGAATGAAAAACTGTTTTTT
TRBJ2-1 NA TRBV11-2 TRBD2 CASSFIAGGHNDQFF TGTGCCAGCAGCTTCATAGCGGGGGGGCACAATGACCAGTTCTTC
TRBJ1-2 once TRBV24-1 NA CATWTDKTTYGYTF TGTGCCACCTGGACAGACAAGACTACCTATGGCTACACCTTC
TRBJ2-3 NA TRBV19 NA CASSIPLTNSGTDTQYF TGTGCCAGTAGTATACCTTTGACTAACTCTGGCACAGATACGCAGTATTTT
TRBJ2-1 NA TRBV11-3 TRBD1 CASSLTGGYYNEQFF TGTGCCAGCAGCCTTACAGGGGGATACTACAATGAGCAGTTCTTC
TRBJ1-1 few TRBV7-6 TRBD1 CANGRIGGTNTEAFF TGTGCCAACGGACGGATAGGGGGCACGAACACTGAAGCTTTCTTT
TRBJ1-1 NA TRBV6-1 TRBD1 CASSEEQGNWAEAFF TGTGCCAGCAGTGAAGAACAGGGGAATTGGGCTGAAGCTTTCTTT
TRBJ1-4 NA TRBV12-3/TRBV12-4 TRBD1 CASSFGQGAWEKLFF TGTGCCAGCAGTTTCGGACAGGGGGCTTGGGAAAAACTGTTTTTT
TRBJ1-5 many TRBV12-3/TRBV12-4 TRBD1 CASSIPGQDSNQPQHF TGTGCCAGCAGTATCCCCGGACAGGATAGCAATCAGCCCCAGCATTTT
TRBJ2-5 few TRBV4-1 NA CASGGLETQYF TGCGCCTCTGGGGGGCTTGAGACCCAGTACTTC
TRBJ2-1 few TRBV2 TRBD2 CAKYTGTSGGGQFF TGTGCCAAGTATACCGGGACTAGCGGGGGAGGGCAGTTCTTC
TRBJ2-7 few TRBV7-2 TRBD2 CASSAGVRYEQYF TGTGCCAGCAGCGCGGGGGTCCGCTACGAGCAGTACTTC
TRBJ1-5 NA TRBV6-1 NA CASRLENQPQHF TGTGCCAGCAGGCTGGAGAATCAGCCCCAGCATTTT
TRBJ1-2 few TRBV2 NA CASKGAGLRYGYTF TGTGCCAGCAAAGGAGCGGGGTTGCGCTATGGCTACACCTTC
TRBJ2-3 many TRBV7-2 TRBD2 CASSQGLARGDTQYF TGTGCCAGCAGCCAGGGACTAGCGAGGGGGGATACGCAGTATTTT